This note documents a single T cell receptor (beta chain) sequence. Its matching antigen is unknown. These data come from a study of cytomegalovirus exposure and HLA in healthy donors. Study summary: A prior study identified 117 million unique TCR beta sequences from roughly 180 million T cells.

Study conclusions and caveats: A later analysis found that most CMV-associated TCR beta chains appeared HLA-restricted. A few of the chains that were CMV-associated were confirmed in vitro to be specific for CMV antigens. Earlier results showed most TCR beta V segments being productive about 87% or about 30% of the time.

The CDR3 spans 14 residues. CDR1 and CDR2 from the germline V gene are MNHNS and SASEGT. PCR was performed using 60 Vbeta and 13 Jbeta primers. Sequenced by immunoSEQ multiplex PCR; TCRdb stores in-frame clones only, minus some. This table lists about 130,000 clones. This clonotype originated in a middle-aged woman in good health and CMV-seropositive. Sequences were obtained from PBMCs. The rearrangement links TRBV6-1 to TRBJ2-5; D is unclear. The last part of the DNA fits TRBJ2-7 better; the J call may be wrong. DNA for the CDR3: TGTGCCAGCAGTGACGTGATTGGTTCCTACGAGCAGTACTTC. This codes for CASSDVIGSYEQYF.